Below are 27 T cell receptor beta chains sequenced from a single sample in a study of vaccination effects on CD4 cells after COVID-19. With the ViraFEST assay, the study expanded antigen-specific CD4+ T cells using viral peptide pools, then sequenced them. Scientists isolated CD4+ T cells after a roughly 9-day culture period ended. By PCR, the person was confirmed to have had SARS-CoV-2 infection between March and December 2020. Their cognate antigens are unknown. Generated by immunoSEQ multiplex PCR, the TCRdb table keeps only in-frame clones and is missing some. The data contain tens of thousands of clones, around 75% of them seen just once; the ten biggest clones take up around 40%. Specimen: CD4+ T cells from PBMCs cultured with a peptide pool, collected before COVID-19 vaccination. These receptors all stem from a human donor who had a prior SARS-CoV-2 infection.

This clone appeared a single time. The chain couples TRBV19 to TRBJ2-1, with D possibly being TRBD2 (6 bases). V gave up 5 bases and J gave up 4 bases, with 15 bases separating them. Germline V lookup: CDR1 LNHDA, CDR2 SQIVND (reference sequence). The CDR3 spans 15 residues. The CDR3 loop is CASSESGVNYNEQFF. In DNA form, the CDR3 reads TGTGCCAGTAGTGAATCGGGAGTGAATTACAATGAGCAGTTCTTC.

The chain employs TRBV10-3 and TRBJ2-3, with D unclear. In germline, CDR1 is ENHRY, CDR2 SYGVKD. V shed 0 bases and J shed 2 bases, with 15 bases lying between them. This CDR3 region has 17 residues. The CDR3 DNA is TGTGCCATCAGTGAGTCTTACTCCTATGTGGACACAGATACGCAGTATTTT. It is translated as CAISESYSYVDTDTQYF.

This chain uses TRBV11-3 with TRBJ2-1; 10 positions agree with TRBD2. Germline lookup yields CDR1 SGHNT and CDR2 YENEEA. The CDR3 loop spans 15 amino acids. Unmatched junction bases numbered 6, after V lost 1 base and J lost 9 bases. DNA of the CDR3: TGTGCCAGCAGCTTAGTAGCGGGAGGAGTGGGTGAGCAGTTCTTC. This translates into CASSLVAGGVGEQFF. Drawing the rest from reference TRBV11-3 and TRBJ2-1, the complete variable domain is EAGVVQSPRYKIIEKKQPVAFWCNPISGHNTLYWYLQNLGQGPELLIRYENEEAVDDSQLPKDRFSAERLKGVDSTLKIQPAELGDSAVYLCASSLVAGGVGEQFFGPGTRLTVL.

This chain links TRBV10-1 with TRBJ2-7; the D gene is possibly TRBD2 (6 bases). CDR3 length equals 16 residues. V was cut by 0 bases and J by 1 base, with 13 bases left in between. Looked up from germline, CDR1 is WNHNN and CDR2 is SYGVQD (reference sequence). The CDR3 coding sequence is TGCGCCAGCAGTGAGTCGTTCAGAGGGAGGTCCTACGAGCAGTACTTC. It encodes CASSESFRGRSYEQYF.

CDR3 protein: CATSDPSRDEQFF. The CDR3 DNA follows: TGTGCCACCAGTGATCCCTCTAGGGATGAGCAGTTCTTC. J is TRBJ2-1 and V is TRBV24-1, with no clear D. This CDR3 spans 13 amino acids. V lost 3 bases to trimming and J lost 8 bases, with 10 bases between them. The germline CDR1 and CDR2 sequences are KGHDR and SFDVKD.

The gene calls are TRBV29-1 and TRBJ1-1; D remains ambiguous. The germline V gene encodes CDR1 SQVTM and CDR2 ANQGSEA. Trimming shortened V by 5 bases and J by 4 bases, and 14 bases separated the two germline ends. This CDR3 comprises 13 residues. The CDR3 loop is CSVSRAGSTEAFF. The DNA for the CDR3 is TGCAGCGTTTCGAGGGCGGGGAGCACTGAAGCTTTCTTT.

The genes are TRBV27 and TRBJ1-2; the D gene is possibly TRBD1 (5 bases). This CDR3 contains 14 residues. V lost 0 bases and J lost 5, with 10 bases in between. Germline CDR1 and CDR2: MNHEY and SMNVEV (reference sequence). CDR3 DNA sequence: TGTGCCAGCAGTTTATCCGCGCGGGGGTATGGCTACACCTTC. It codes for CASSLSARGYGYTF.

By share, this clone counts as large. The chain combines TRBV21-1 with TRBJ2-7; the DNA was not compared with TRBD1, the D call given in the table. TRBV21-1 is a pseudogene locus. The CDR3 loop spans 17 amino acids. The CDR3 is CASSYPRDRGTSYEQYF. The CDR3 DNA reads as TGTGCCAGCAGCTACCCCCGGGACAGGGGTACCTCCTACGAGCAGTACTTC.

This clone was detected only once. The V call is TRBV13, the J call TRBJ2-3; 14 nucleotides align to TRBD2. The germline CDR1 and CDR2 sequences are PRHDT and FYEKMQ (reference sequence). The CDR3 runs 16 residues. Trimming removed 5 bases from V and 4 bases from J; junction bases left unmatched: 5. In nucleotides, the CDR3 is TGTGCCAGCAGCCGCCGACTAGCGGGAGGGGCAGATACGCAGTATTTT. Protein sequence: CASSRRLAGGADTQYF.

V gene TRBV7-9 combines with J gene TRBJ2-1; D is unclear. There are 11 residues in the CDR3. Germline V lookup: CDR1 SEHNR, CDR2 FQNEAQ (reference sequence). V was clipped by 5 bases and J by 8 bases, with 7 bases between them. DNA for the CDR3: TGTGCCAGCAGCGGGTTTGATGAGCAGTTCTTC. Amino acids: CASSGFDEQFF.

The V gene is TRBV13, the J gene TRBJ2-7; the D gene is possibly TRBD2 (6 bases). Germline loops: CDR1 PRHDT, CDR2 FYEKMQ (reference sequence). V was shortened by 5 bases and J by 0 bases, with 14 bases between the two germline ends. The CDR3 runs 15 residues. The CDR3 loop is CASSPGGDPSYEQYF. The CDR3, as DNA: TGTGCCAGCAGCCCCGGCGGGGACCCCTCCTACGAGCAGTACTTC.

The rearrangement uses TRBV19 and TRBJ2-2; perhaps TRBD1 as D (5 bases). The germline V gene has CDR1 LNHDA and CDR2 SQIVND (reference sequence). Trimming left V 1 base short and J 5 bases short, with 8 bases between. The CDR3 extends over 14 amino acids. CDR3 sequence reads: CASSIVSGTGELFF. For the CDR3, the DNA is TGTGCCAGTAGTATAGTATCAGGGACCGGGGAGCTGTTTTTT.

This rearrangement joins TRBV11-3 to TRBJ2-2; 7 bases are shared with TRBD2. Germline V lookup: CDR1 SGHNT, CDR2 YENEEA. This CDR3 contains 14 residues. The junction had 2 bases not matched to a gene; V was cut back by 5 bases and J by 2 bases. CDR3 sequence: CASSRDYNTGELFF. In DNA form, the CDR3 reads TGTGCCAGCAGCCGGGACTACAACACCGGGGAGCTGTTTTTT.

V is TRBV5-1 and J is TRBJ2-7; the D is unclear. Germline-derived CDR1 and CDR2 are SGHRS and YFSETQ. V was pared by 4 bases and J by 4 bases, with 9 bases between. The CDR3 covers 12 residues. The DNA for the CDR3 is TGCGCCAGCAGCGTCGGGTCTTACGAGCAGTACTTC. It codes for CASSVGSYEQYF.

Only one count was recorded for this clone. The V call is TRBV7-2, the J call TRBJ1-2; 8 nucleotides match TRBD1. CDR3 length: 14 residues. With V trimmed by 5 bases and J by 4 bases, 6 bases remained unmatched. Germline V lookup: CDR1 SGHTA, CDR2 FQGNSA. The CDR3 nucleotides are TGTGCCAGCAGCGTTACAGGGGGTTCCTATGGCTACACCTTC. It is translated as CASSVTGGSYGYTF.

This clone was recorded only once. The V call is TRBV5-1, the J call TRBJ2-4; 7 positions agree with TRBD1. With V trimmed by 3 bases and J by 6 bases, 9 bases remained unmatched. Germline CDR1 is SGHRS and CDR2 is YFSETQ. There are 15 residues in the CDR3. CDR3 coding DNA: TGCGCCAGCAGCTCGACCGACAGGGCGGGAAACATTCAGTACTTC. It yields the protein CASSSTDRAGNIQYF.

The chain combines TRBV5-1 with TRBJ1-5, with D perhaps TRBD1 (6 bases). The CDR3 has 14 residues. V lost 0 bases and J lost 7, with 11 bases in between. In germline, CDR1 is SGHRS, CDR2 YFSETQ. DNA for the CDR3: TGCGCCAGCAGCTTGGAGGGGGGTGGACAGCCCCAGCATTTT. Protein: CASSLEGGGQPQHF. Drawing the rest from reference TRBV5-1 and TRBJ1-5, the complete variable domain is KAGVTQTPRYLIKTRGQQVTLSCSPISGHRSVSWYQQTPGQGLQFLFEYFSETQRNKGNFPGRFSGRQFSNSRSEMNVSTLELGDSALYLCASSLEGGGQPQHFGDGTRLSIL.

V usage is TRBV3-1 (or the pseudogene TRBV3-2) and J usage is TRBJ1-1, with 8 bases identical to TRBD1. The ends lost 4 bases at V and 5 bases at J; junction bases unmatched: 6. Germline lookup yields CDR1 LGHDT and CDR2 YNNKEL (reference sequence). CDR3 size: 14 residues. As DNA, the CDR3 is TGTGCCAGCAGCCCGGACAGGGACGGAACTGAAGCTTTCTTT. It is translated as CASSPDRDGTEAFF.

This chain connects TRBV19 to TRBJ1-4, with TRBD1 matching 9 bases. V dropped 6 bases and J dropped 3; count of bases not matched to a gene: 5. The CDR3 covers 15 residues. Per the germline V gene, CDR1 is LNHDA and CDR2 is SQIVND (reference sequence). The CDR3 nucleotides are TGTGCCAGTAGGGACAGGGGAAGGGCTAATGAAAAACTGTTTTTT. Encoded protein: CASRDRGRANEKLFF.

V and J are TRBV6-4 and TRBJ2-1; TRBD1 is a possible D gene (6 bases). CDR3 length equals 13 residues. Trimming stripped 5 bases from V and 5 bases from J, with 10 bases between. CDR1 MRHNA and CDR2 SNTAGT come from the germline V gene. CDR3 sequence (DNA): TGTGCCAGCAGTACCCACAGGGACAATGAGCAGTTCTTC. Residues: CASSTHRDNEQFF.

This clone was detected a few times. The chain has TRBV6-4 and TRBJ1-6; the match to TRBD1 covers 9 bases. Germline CDR1 reads MRHNA; CDR2 reads SNTAGT. This CDR3 is 14 amino acids long. V lost 3 bases and J lost 9; bases outside the gene matches: 3. The CDR3 DNA reads as TGTGCCAGCAGTGAACAGGGGGCAGGTTCACCCCTCCACTTT. Protein sequence: CASSEQGAGSPLHF.

This chain uses TRBV5-4 with TRBJ2-5, with unresolved D. The CDR3 runs to 14 residues. Trimming took 4 bases from V and 2 from J, leaving 12 bases between them. CDR1 SGHNT and CDR2 YYREEE come from the germline V gene (reference sequence). CDR3 loop: CASSASAVQETQYF. The CDR3 bases are TGTGCCAGCAGCGCCTCCGCAGTTCAAGAGACCCAGTACTTC. The full variable domain, with the rest looked up from reference TRBV5-4 and TRBJ2-5, is ETGVTQSPTHLIKTRGQQVTLRCSSQSGHNTVSWYQQALGQGPQFIFQYYREEENGRGNFPPRFSGLQFPNYSSELNVNALELDDSALYLCASSASAVQETQYFGPGTRLLVL.

The genes are TRBV5-6 and TRBJ2-3, with D perhaps matching TRBD2 (6 bases). This CDR3 contains 16 residues. From germline, CDR1 is SGHDT and CDR2 YYEEEE. The V end was cut by 4 bases, the J end by 0 bases, with 15 bases between. In DNA, the CDR3 is TGTGCCAGCAGCCCTTGGGTAGCGGCAAGCACAGATACGCAGTATTTT. Protein sequence: CASSPWVAASTDTQYF.

The chain is built from TRBV19 and TRBJ2-5; 11 bases agree with TRBD1. This CDR3 is 15 amino acids long. V lost 3 bases to trimming and J lost 1 base; unmatched junction nucleotides: 1. The V gene's germline CDR1 is LNHDA and CDR2 SQIVND (reference sequence). The CDR3 coding sequence is TGTGCCAGTAGTATCGGGACAGGGGGCCAAGAGACCCAGTACTTC. Its protein product is CASSIGTGGQETQYF.

The V gene is TRBV11-3, the J gene TRBJ2-7, with 9 bases that match TRBD1. Trimming cost V 5 bases and J 0 bases; bases outside gene matches: 8. The CDR3 has 16 amino acids. CDR1 SGHNT and CDR2 YENEEA come from the germline V gene. The CDR3, as DNA: TGTGCCAGCAGCCCTCTGGGGACAGGGTCCTCCTACGAGCAGTACTTC. Encoded protein: CASSPLGTGSSYEQYF.

This clone occurred a few times. The chain couples TRBV10-3 to TRBJ2-7; 11 bases map to TRBD1. Germline V lookup: CDR1 ENHRY, CDR2 SYGVKD. The CDR3 is 14 amino acids. The V segment lost 2 bases and the J segment 5 bases; nucleotides outside the gene matches: 2. CDR3 residues: CAISEGQGADEQYF. The CDR3 DNA follows: TGTGCCATCAGTGAGGGACAGGGGGCGGACGAGCAGTACTTC.

Only one count was recorded for this clone. The chain combines TRBV3-1 (or the pseudogene TRBV3-2) with TRBJ1-4; D uncertain. Trimming pared 0 bases from V and 10 bases from J, leaving 6 bases between. The length of the CDR3 is 12 residues. Per the germline V gene, CDR1 is LGHDT and CDR2 is YNNKEL (reference sequence). CDR3 DNA sequence: TGTGCCAGCAGCCAAGATCGGGGAAAACTGTTTTTT. Its protein product is CASSQDRGKLFF.